This is a list of T cell receptor beta chains from one sample in a study of T cells in localized non-small cell lung cancer. The repertoire was sequenced with immunoSEQ multiplex PCR; TCRdb's copy has only in-frame clones and lacks some. The data contain about 24,000 clones, more than 90% of them singletons. This specimen was peripheral blood, taken before any cancer treatment. These receptors came from a man aged 40 to 70 with stage III squamous cell lung carcinoma. The CDR3 runs from the conserved cysteine through the conserved F or W. Fields, in order: CDR3 protein, CDR3 DNA, D gene, V gene, J gene, CDR3 length, clone size. D genes are given only for firm matches. Expanded clones get a size class; other rows say once, few or many, or leave the size out.

CDR3: CASSVSQGNYEQYF; DNA: TGTGCCAGCAGTGTGTCGCAGGGGAACTACGAGCAGTACTTC; D: .; V: TRBV2; J: TRBJ2-7; length: 14; size: .
CDR3: CASSFPKGASYGYTF; DNA: TGTGCCAGCAGTTTCCCCAAGGGGGCGTCCTATGGCTACACCTTC; D: TRBD1; V: TRBV28; J: TRBJ1-2; length: 15; size: .
CDR3: CASSVEPSGGNEQFF; DNA: TGTGCCAGCAGCGTAGAACCTAGCGGGGGCAATGAGCAGTTCTTC; D: TRBD2; V: TRBV9; J: TRBJ2-1; length: 15; size: .
CDR3: CASSGPSSGNTIYF; DNA: TGTGCCAGCAGTGGCCCCAGCTCTGGAAACACCATATATTTT; D: .; V: TRBV6-5; J: TRBJ1-3; length: 14; size: once
CDR3: CASSENRSYGYTF; DNA: TGTGCCAGCAGTGAAAATAGGAGTTATGGCTACACCTTC; D: .; V: TRBV2; J: TRBJ1-2; length: 13; size: .
CDR3: CASTLAGVDYEQYF; DNA: TGTGCCAGCACTCTAGCGGGAGTGGACTACGAGCAGTACTTC; D: TRBD2; V: TRBV5-4; J: TRBJ2-7; length: 14; size: .
CDR3: CASSLYGQLNTEAFF; DNA: TGCGCCAGCAGCTTGTATGGACAGCTGAACACTGAAGCTTTCTTT; D: .; V: TRBV5-1; J: TRBJ1-1; length: 15; size: .
CDR3: CASSPYPGSGGEYEQYF; DNA: TGTGCCAGCAGCCCGTACCCTGGGTCAGGGGGCGAGTACGAGCAGTACTTC; D: TRBD1; V: TRBV9; J: TRBJ2-7; length: 17; size: .
CDR3: CASSPPSTKETQYF; DNA: TGTGCCAGCTCACCACCGTCGACTAAAGAGACCCAGTACTTC; D: .; V: TRBV18; J: TRBJ2-5; length: 14; size: .
CDR3: CAWSWTSGVQETQYF; DNA: TGTGCCTGGAGTTGGACTAGCGGGGTTCAAGAGACCCAGTACTTC; D: TRBD2; V: TRBV30; J: TRBJ2-5; length: 15; size: .
CDR3: CASSLTGMNTEAFF; DNA: TGTGCCAGCAGCTTGACAGGGATGAACACTGAAGCTTTCTTT; D: TRBD1; V: TRBV7-9; J: TRBJ1-1; length: 14; size: .
CDR3: CASSVESTASYGYTF; DNA: TGTGCCAGCAGCGTAGAATCGACAGCTTCCTATGGCTACACCTTC; D: .; V: TRBV9; J: TRBJ1-2; length: 15; size: .
CDR3: CASSQERVGYNQPQHF; DNA: TGCGCCAGCAGCCAAGAGCGGGTTGGGTACAATCAGCCCCAGCATTTT; D: .; V: TRBV4-1; J: TRBJ1-5; length: 16; size: .
CDR3: CASSFSLAVYNEQFF; DNA: TGTGCCAGCAGCTTCAGTCTAGCAGTATACAATGAGCAGTTCTTC; D: .; V: TRBV7-9; J: TRBJ2-1; length: 15; size: .
CDR3: CASSLGEMNTEAFF; DNA: TGTGCCAGCAGCTTAGGAGAGATGAACACTGAAGCTTTCTTT; D: .; V: TRBV7-8; J: TRBJ1-1; length: 14; size: .
CDR3: CASSPVSGPSNTGELFF; DNA: TGCGCCAGCAGCCCGGTCTCGGGCCCCTCGAACACCGGGGAGCTGTTTTTT; D: .; V: TRBV5-1; J: TRBJ2-2; length: 17; size: once
CDR3: CASSIGYEQYF; DNA: TGTGCCAGCAGCATAGGATACGAGCAGTACTTC; D: .; V: TRBV14; J: TRBJ2-7; length: 11; size: once
CDR3: CASSPQRTGATTGELFF; DNA: TGTGCCAGCAGCCCCCAACGGACAGGGGCGACCACCGGGGAGCTGTTTTTT; D: TRBD1; V: TRBV7-2; J: TRBJ2-2; length: 17; size: .
CDR3: CASSSGMDNQPQHF; DNA: TGCGCCAGCAGCTCAGGGATGGACAATCAGCCCCAGCATTTT; D: .; V: TRBV5-1; J: TRBJ1-5; length: 14; size: .
CDR3: CASSLRRNTEAFF; DNA: TGTGCCAGCAGTTTGCGCCGGAACACTGAAGCTTTCTTT; D: .; V: TRBV28; J: TRBJ1-1; length: 13; size: .
CDR3: CASSSHRGRRPGELFF; DNA: TGCGCCAGCAGCTCACACAGGGGGCGTCGTCCCGGGGAGCTGTTTTTT; D: TRBD1; V: TRBV4-3; J: TRBJ2-2; length: 16; size: .
CDR3: CASSLVLRSSYNEQFF; DNA: TGTGCCAGCAGCTTGGTACTGCGGAGCTCCTACAATGAGCAGTTCTTC; D: .; V: TRBV5-6; J: TRBJ2-1; length: 16; size: .
CDR3: CASSLAAISSGANVLTF; DNA: TGTGCCAGCAGTTTAGCCGCTATAAGCTCTGGGGCCAACGTCCTGACTTTC; D: .; V: TRBV28; J: TRBJ2-6; length: 17; size: .
CDR3: CASSSYPGSGANVLTF; DNA: TGTGCCAGCAGCTCCTACCCGGGCTCTGGGGCCAACGTCCTGACTTTC; D: .; V: TRBV7-3; J: TRBJ2-6; length: 16; size: .
CDR3: CASSQEARRGLTDTQYF; DNA: TGTGCCAGCTCGCAGGAGGCACGCAGGGGACTCACAGATACGCAGTATTTT; D: .; V: TRBV18; J: TRBJ2-3; length: 17; size: once
CDR3: CASSWTAQETQYF; DNA: TGTGCCAGCAGTTGGACAGCCCAAGAGACCCAGTACTTC; D: .; V: TRBV6-5; J: TRBJ2-5; length: 13; size: once
CDR3: CASSQEVAGEVYEQYF; DNA: TGCGCCAGCAGCCAAGAGGTAGCGGGAGAAGTCTACGAGCAGTACTTC; D: TRBD2; V: TRBV4-1; J: TRBJ2-7; length: 16; size: .
CDR3: CASSPDPGTEAFF; DNA: TGTGCCAGTAGCCCGGACCCGGGCACTGAAGCTTTCTTT; D: .; V: TRBV19; J: TRBJ1-1; length: 13; size: .
CDR3: CASSLQQGASSNQPQHF; DNA: TGTGCCAGCAGTTTACAACAGGGGGCTTCTAGTAATCAGCCCCAGCATTTT; D: TRBD1; V: TRBV28; J: TRBJ1-5; length: 17; size: .
CDR3: CASSILFGGKTGELFF; DNA: TGTGCCAGCAGCATCCTTTTCGGGGGGAAGACCGGGGAGCTGTTTTTT; D: TRBD2; V: TRBV14; J: TRBJ2-2; length: 16; size: .
CDR3: CASSSRTVGGSPLHF; DNA: TGTGCCAGCAGTTCAAGAACGGTAGGAGGATCACCCCTCCACTTT; D: .; V: TRBV27; J: TRBJ1-6; length: 15; size: once
CDR3: CASSATTGNQPQHF; DNA: TGTGCCAGCTCAGCTACTACAGGGAATCAGCCCCAGCATTTT; D: .; V: TRBV18; J: TRBJ1-5; length: 14; size: .
CDR3: CATSTGKGQPQHF; DNA: TGTGCCACATCGACAGGGAAGGGGCAGCCCCAGCATTTT; D: TRBD1; V: TRBV6-5; J: TRBJ1-5; length: 13; size: .
CDR3: CASSLAGTGIVKTQYF; DNA: TGTGCCAGCAGCTTGGCCGGGACAGGGATCGTGAAGACCCAGTACTTC; D: TRBD1; V: TRBV5-4; J: TRBJ2-5; length: 16; size: .
CDR3: CASSQGSPTGEYYTF; DNA: TGTGCCAGCAGCCAAGGGTCCCCGACAGGGGAGTACTACACCTTC; D: TRBD1; V: TRBV4-2; J: TRBJ1-2; length: 15; size: .
CDR3: CASSVIAETGELFF; DNA: TGTGCCAGCAGCGTAATAGCCGAAACCGGGGAGCTGTTTTTT; D: .; V: TRBV9; J: TRBJ2-2; length: 14; size: .
CDR3: CASSPSSDVNYGYTF; DNA: TGTGCCAGCTCACCTTCATCCGATGTTAACTATGGCTACACCTTC; D: .; V: TRBV18; J: TRBJ1-2; length: 15; size: .
CDR3: CASSPRQGRRGETQYF; DNA: TGTGCCAGCAGCCCAAGACAGGGGAGACGCGGGGAGACCCAGTACTTC; D: TRBD1; V: TRBV5-8; J: TRBJ2-5; length: 16; size: .
CDR3: CASSLAMGTGANVLTF; DNA: TGTGCCAGCAGCTTGGCCATGGGGACTGGGGCCAACGTCCTGACTTTC; D: .; V: TRBV5-6; J: TRBJ2-6; length: 16; size: .
CDR3: CASSLNGQGNEKLFF; DNA: TGCGCCAGCAGCTTGAATGGACAGGGAAATGAAAAACTGTTTTTT; D: TRBD1; V: TRBV5-1; J: TRBJ1-4; length: 15; size: .
CDR3: CASSQTGASYNEQFF; DNA: TGTGCCAGCAGTCAAACGGGGGCCTCCTACAATGAGCAGTTCTTC; D: .; V: TRBV6-1; J: TRBJ2-1; length: 15; size: .
CDR3: CATSRPGQGYEQYF; DNA: TGTGCCACCAGCAGACCGGGACAGGGTTACGAGCAGTACTTC; D: TRBD1; V: TRBV15; J: TRBJ2-7; length: 14; size: once
CDR3: CASSQYDRNNSPLHF; DNA: TGCGCCAGCAGCCAATACGACAGGAATAATTCACCCCTCCACTTT; D: .; V: TRBV4-1; J: TRBJ1-6; length: 15; size: .
CDR3: CASSPNTGQGNEQFF; DNA: TGTGCCAGCTCACCAAATACAGGACAGGGCAATGAGCAGTTCTTC; D: TRBD1; V: TRBV18; J: TRBJ2-1; length: 15; size: .
CDR3: CASRETGASNQPQHF; DNA: TGTGCCAGCAGAGAGACAGGGGCGAGCAATCAGCCCCAGCATTTT; D: TRBD1; V: TRBV6-1; J: TRBJ1-5; length: 15; size: .